These T cell receptor beta chains were read from a single sample in a study of regulatory T cells in long-lasting Graves disease. TCRdb re-analysed the multiplex PCR reads in MiXCR, keeping a single row per CDR3 protein. The data show approximately 230,000 distinct CDR3 sequences, 15% to 20% seen once. Specimen: peripheral blood mononuclear cells (PBMCs), collected at new diagnosis, from a patient treated with antithyroid drugs. The receptors were sampled from a female donor with Graves disease. CDR3s include the opening cysteine and the closing phenylalanine or tryptophan. The D gene is left open where the match is weak. Size tells how often a clone was seen (once, few, many) or the class of an expanded clone, and some rows leave it out.

J gene	clone size	V gene	D gene	CDR3 DNA	CDR3 protein
TRBJ2-1	many	TRBV3-1	TRBD2	TGTGCCAGCAGCCCCCCGGGAGCGGGGATATACAATGAGCAGTTCTTC	CASSPPGAGIYNEQFF
TRBJ2-7	NA	TRBV27	NA	TGTGCCAGCAGTGCCGGGACGGCCCGTGGCGAGCAGTACTTC	CASSAGTARGEQYF
TRBJ1-1	many	TRBV27	TRBD1	TGTGCCAGCAGTTTAAAGGGGGCGCTATACTCTGAAGCTTTCTTT	CASSLKGALYSEAFF
TRBJ1-1	NA	TRBV18	TRBD1	TGTGCCAGCTCACCACCGGGACAGGGGAGGACTGAAGCTTTCTTT	CASSPPGQGRTEAFF
TRBJ2-7	NA	TRBV7-2	TRBD2	TGTGCCAGCAGCCGAGGGGGGGTAGCGGGAGGGCCCTGGGGCGAGCAGTACTTC	CASSRGGVAGGPWGEQYF
TRBJ1-3	NA	TRBV10-3	NA	TGTGCCATCAGTGAGGGGACAACTGGAGACACCATATATTTT	CAISEGTTGDTIYF
TRBJ2-2	few	TRBV24-1	NA	TGTGCCACCAACCAGGGAACCGGGGAGCTGTTTTTT	CATNQGTGELFF
TRBJ2-5	few	TRBV20-1	TRBD2	TGCAGTGCTATCAGACTAGCGGGAGGGCCCAACCAAGAGACCCAGTACTTC	CSAIRLAGGPNQETQYF
TRBJ2-2	many	TRBV7-3	NA	TGTGCCAGCAGTCTTGCCACCGGGGAGCTGTTTTTT	CASSLATGELFF
TRBJ2-7	many	TRBV7-3	TRBD2	TGTGCCAGCAGCTTAACCCCGGTGGTAGCGGGAGTAGGGGAGCAGTACTTC	CASSLTPVVAGVGEQYF
TRBJ2-1	few	TRBV12-3/TRBV12-4	TRBD2	TGTGCCAGCAGTCCGGGGGGGGGGGTCTACAATGAGCAGTTCTTC	CASSPGGGVYNEQFF